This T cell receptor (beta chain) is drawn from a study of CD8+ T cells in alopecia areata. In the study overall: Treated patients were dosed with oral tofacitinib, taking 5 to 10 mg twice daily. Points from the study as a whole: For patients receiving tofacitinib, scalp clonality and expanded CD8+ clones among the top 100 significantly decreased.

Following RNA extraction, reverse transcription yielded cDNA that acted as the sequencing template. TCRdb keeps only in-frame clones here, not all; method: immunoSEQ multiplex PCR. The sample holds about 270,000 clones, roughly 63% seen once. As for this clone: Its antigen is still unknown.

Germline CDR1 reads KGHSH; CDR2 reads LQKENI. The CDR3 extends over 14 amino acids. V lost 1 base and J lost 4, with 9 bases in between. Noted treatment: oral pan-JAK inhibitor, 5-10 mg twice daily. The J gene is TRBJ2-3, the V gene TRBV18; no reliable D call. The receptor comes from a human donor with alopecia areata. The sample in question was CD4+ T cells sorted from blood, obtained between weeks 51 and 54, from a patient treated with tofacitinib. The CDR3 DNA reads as TGTGCCAGCTCACCACAGAGTAGGGCAGATACGCAGTATTTT. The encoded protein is CASSPQSRADTQYF.